This passage covers 26 T cell receptor beta chains from one sample sequenced in a study of T cell repertoires in cytomegalovirus infection (dated by TCRdb to the late 2010s). The treatment or condition label on this specimen signifies: in vitro stimulation with specific CMV peptide epitopes to enrich CMV-specific T cells. Sequenced on an Illumina HiSeq 1500. TCRdb reprocessed the public reads (quality trimming at Q25 with fastp, clone calling with MiXCR) and kept in-frame beta chains. Identical CDR3 proteins give one entry, which carries the most common genes and DNA. The sample data list some 200,000 distinct CDR3 sequences, and less than 50% of these were observed just once. 55% to 70% of the sample is taken by the ten largest. Their antigens are not known. The sequenced sample was CD8+ T cells from cultured PBMCs, obtained from culture after CMV antigen stimulation. The receptors were sampled from a human donor in good health (CMV status not recorded). Some clones in this sample may be carry-over from other donors' samples.

V is TRBV28 and J is TRBJ1-4, with 9 bases aligning to TRBD1. There are 18 residues in the CDR3. After removal of 5 bases from V and 8 bases from J, the junction contained 18 bases not matched to a gene. CDR1 is MDHEN and CDR2 is SYDVKM in the germline V gene. This chain's CDR3 is CASSLLGYGDRGTEKLFF. The CDR3, as DNA: TGTGCCAGCAGTCTCCTTGGTTATGGAGACAGGGGGACGGAAAAACTGTTTTTT.

This clonotype was seen ten or more times. The V call is TRBV28, the J call TRBJ1-1; TRBD1 aligns across 7 bases. Germline V gene sequence: CDR1 MDHEN, CDR2 SYDVKM. The CDR3 is 15 residues long. V was clipped by 5 bases and J by 2 bases; unmatched bases: 8. CDR3 loop: CASSPTGQPNTEAFF. CDR3 sequence (DNA): TGTGCCAGCAGTCCCACGGGACAGCCTAACACTGAAGCTTTCTTT. The full variable domain, completed using reference TRBV28 and TRBJ1-1, is DVKVTQSSRYLVKRTGEKVFLECVQDMDHENMFWYRQDPGLGLRLIYFSYDVKMKEKGDIPEGYSVSREKKERFSLILESASTNQTSMYLCASSPTGQPNTEAFFGQGTRLTVV.

This chain links TRBV19 with TRBJ2-5; 7 bases match TRBD2. The V gene's germline CDR1 is LNHDA and CDR2 SQIVND (reference sequence). CDR3 length equals 15 residues. The J segment lost 2 bases and the V segment lost 0 bases, leaving 3 bases of the junction unmatched. The CDR3 sequence is CASSIELADQETQYF. CDR3 coding DNA: TGTGCCAGTAGTATAGAGCTAGCGGATCAAGAGACCCAGTACTTC.

The genes are TRBV7-9 and TRBJ2-2, with 10 bases lining up with TRBD1. Trimming cost V 6 bases and J 6 bases; bases outside gene matches: 4. The CDR3 is 14 residues long. In germline, CDR1 is SEHNR, CDR2 FQNEAQ (reference sequence). The CDR3 sequence: CASSWTGGAGELFF. CDR3 DNA: TGTGCCAGCAGTTGGACAGGGGGTGCCGGGGAGCTGTTTTTT.

The CDR3 loop reads CASSFTRDRGSTDTQYF. The CDR3 nucleotides read TGTGCCAGCAGTTTCACCCGGGACAGGGGTAGCACAGATACGCAGTATTTT. The chain joins TRBV12-3 or TRBV12-4 to TRBJ2-3; 10 bases are a match to TRBD1. This CDR3 is 17 amino acids long. V shed 3 bases, J shed 0 bases, and the junction held 6 bases outside the gene matches.

This clonotype came up a few times. The chain has TRBV7-9 and TRBJ2-5, with 15 positions matching TRBD2. CDR3 length: 17 amino acids. The germline CDR1 and CDR2 sequences are SEHNR and FQNEAQ (reference sequence). V lost 5 bases, J lost 5 bases, and 9 bases stayed unmatched. The CDR3 sequence is CASSLMKGTSGRETQYF. CDR3 DNA sequence: TGTGCCAGCAGCCTCATGAAAGGGACTAGCGGGAGGGAGACCCAGTACTTC.

This clonotype was seen at least ten times. The CDR3 loop reads CASRQGNTEAFF. As DNA, the CDR3 is TGTGCCAGCAGACAGGGAAATACTGAAGCTTTCTTT. This chain links TRBV7-8 with TRBJ1-1, with D possibly matching TRBD1 (6 bases). Germline CDR1 reads SGHVS; CDR2 reads FQNEAQ. Between the trimmed V and J ends, which lost 6 bases and 5 bases, there was a span of 10 bases. This CDR3 is 12 amino acids long. The full variable domain, in which reference TRBV7-8 and TRBJ1-1 provide the parts outside the CDR3, is GAGVSQSPRYKVAKRGQDVALRCDPISGHVSLFWYQQALGQGPEFLTYFQNEAQLDKSGLPSDRFFAERPEGSVSTLKIQRTQQEDSAVYLCASRQGNTEAFFGQGTRLTVV.

This clonotype was observed a few times. The CDR3 coding sequence is TGTGCCAGCAGCTTAGAAGGTCGCTCGACACCTTCCACAGATACGCAGTATTTT. It is translated as CASSLEGRSTPSTDTQYF. The chain couples TRBV11-2 to TRBJ2-3; D uncertain. CDR3 size: 18 residues. The V gene lost 0 bases and the J gene lost 2 bases, with 18 bases spanning the gap. Germline loops: CDR1 SGHAT, CDR2 FQNNGV.

The chain links TRBV20-1 to TRBJ1-2; D is unresolved. The V end was cut by 0 bases, the J end by 4 bases, with 15 bases between. The CDR3 runs to 15 residues. The germline V gene has CDR1 DFQATT and CDR2 SNEGSKA (reference sequence). CDR3 sequence reads: CSARDAPGEVYGYTF. The CDR3 nucleotides are TGCAGTGCTAGAGATGCACCGGGAGAGGTCTATGGCTACACCTTC.

This clonotype was counted once. Sequence at one end of the junction differs from germline and may be a read error. The V and J genes are TRBV6-1 and TRBJ2-5; D possibly corresponds to TRBD1 (5 bases). The CDR3 totals 15 residues. Germline V gene lookup returns CDR1 MNHNS and CDR2 SASEGT. This CDR3 reads CASSEGMGLTETQYF. The CDR3 coding sequence is TGTGCCAGCAGTGAAGGCATGGGGCTTACAGAGACCCAGTATTTC.

The genes are TRBV4-2 and TRBJ2-7; TRBD1 might be the D (6 bases). This CDR3 has 15 amino acids. Trimming shortened V by 4 bases and J by 4 bases, and 17 bases separated the two germline ends. Germline V gene data show CDR1 as LGHNA and CDR2 as YNFKEQ. The CDR3 region is CASSPKVGAGYEQYF. Here the CDR3 DNA reads TGTGCCAGCAGCCCAAAAGTGGGGGCTGGTTACGAGCAGTACTTC.

V gene TRBV13 combines with J gene TRBJ1-2, with D possibly being TRBD1 (6 bases). The germline V gene has CDR1 PRHDT and CDR2 FYEKMQ (reference sequence). This CDR3 has 12 residues. Trimming removed 7 bases from V and 8 bases from J, with 14 bases in between. CDR3 sequence: CASNPRRGGYTF. The CDR3 DNA is TGTGCCAGCAACCCCCGAAGGGGGGGCTACACCTTC. Using reference TRBV13 and TRBJ1-2 for the parts outside the CDR3, the full variable domain is AAGVIQSPRHLIKEKRETATLKCYPIPRHDTVYWYQQGPGQDPQFLISFYEKMQSDKGSIPDRFSAQQFSDYHSELNMSSLELGDSALYFCASNPRRGGYTFGSGTRLTVV.

The chain joins TRBV6-2 or TRBV6-3 to TRBJ2-1, with 14 nucleotides matching TRBD2. The CDR3 extends over 16 amino acids. CDR1 MNHEY and CDR2 SVGEGT come from the germline V gene. The V and J ends lost 1 base and 8 bases, in that order; junction bases with no gene match: 4. The CDR3, as DNA: TGTGCCAGCAGTTACTTGGGGACTAGCGGGAGCGATGAGCAGTTCTTC. It codes for CASSYLGTSGSDEQFF.

This clonotype came up a few times. This chain uses TRBV12-3 or TRBV12-4 with TRBJ2-3; TRBD1 agrees at 7 bases. V trimming: 8 bases; J trimming: 6 bases; junction bases outside the gene matches: 8. The CDR3 is 13 amino acids. CDR3 DNA: TGTGCCAGCGGGGCAGGGGGAATTGATACGCAGTATTTT. Translation gives CASGAGGIDTQYF.

The rearrangement joins TRBV25-1 to TRBJ1-5; D is ambiguous. The CDR3 covers 15 residues. Germline V lookup: CDR1 MGHDK, CDR2 SYGVNS. Trimming left V 3 bases short and J 5 bases short, with 14 bases between. CDR3 bases: TGTGCCAGCAGTGATGACCTAGGGAGGGATCAGCCCCAGCATTTT. Translation gives CASSDDLGRDQPQHF. The variable domain in full, completed from reference TRBV25-1 and TRBJ1-5, reads EADIYQTPRYLVIGTGKKITLECSQTMGHDKMYWYQQDPGMELHLIHYSYGVNSTEKGDLSSESTVSRIRTEHFPLTLESARPSHTSQYLCASSDDLGRDQPQHFGDGTRLSIL.

Comment on this clonotype: This may come from a read error, since a much larger clone is one base off. The V call is TRBV7-6, the J call TRBJ2-5; a weak D match, TRBD2 (5 bases). The CDR3 sequence is 17 residues long. CDR1 and CDR2 from the germline V gene are SGHVS and FNYEAQ. The CDR3 loop is CASSLAGRTPSRETQHF. The CDR3 nucleotides are TGTGCCAGCAGCTTAGCGGGTCGGACCCCAAGTAGGGAGACCCAGCACTTC.

This clonotype was detected only a few times. The CDR3 loop is CASSPDRGNEQYF. The CDR3 nucleotides are TGTGCCAGCTCACCGGACAGGGGGAACGAGCAGTACTTC. The chain couples TRBV18 to TRBJ2-7; 10 bases align to TRBD1. V lost 3 bases, J lost 5 bases, and 1 base stayed unmatched. The CDR3 has 13 residues. The germline CDR1 and CDR2 sequences are KGHSH and LQKENI.

The chain links TRBV28 to TRBJ2-1, with D possibly being TRBD1 (5 bases). The V gene lost 2 bases and the J gene lost 4 bases, with 9 bases spanning the gap. CDR1 is MDHEN and CDR2 is SYDVKM in the germline V gene. CDR3 length equals 14 residues. The CDR3 coding sequence is TGTGCCAGCAGTTTAGGCAGGGTATACAATGAGCAGTTCTTC. This codes for CASSLGRVYNEQFF.

This sequence joins TRBV12-3 or TRBV12-4 and TRBJ2-7; the D gene is possibly TRBD1 (6 bases). V gave up 6 bases and J gave up 2 bases, with 14 bases separating them. The CDR3 has 14 residues. The CDR3 loop reads CASSSGTNAYEQYF. In DNA, the CDR3 is TGTGCCAGCAGCTCCGGGACAAATGCCTACGAGCAGTACTTC.

This chain uses TRBV27 with TRBJ2-7; D is possibly TRBD2 (5 bases). Germline CDR1 MNHEY, CDR2 SMNVEV (reference sequence). The CDR3 contains 12 residues. V lost 3 bases and J 7 bases, leaving 10 bases between the germline ends. The CDR3 is CASSLRGKEQYF. DNA of the CDR3: TGTGCCAGCAGTTTGAGAGGGAAAGAGCAGTACTTC.

This clonotype was picked up many times. J is TRBJ2-1 and V is TRBV6-4, with 11 positions matching TRBD2. Germline lookup yields CDR1 MRHNA and CDR2 SNTAGT. Trimming cost V 0 bases and J 6 bases; bases outside gene matches: 1. The CDR3 spans 15 residues. CDR3 sequence reads: CASSDSTSGSNEQFF. Here the CDR3 DNA reads TGTGCCAGCAGTGACTCAACTAGCGGGAGCAATGAGCAGTTCTTC.

This clonotype showed up just a few times. The V gene is TRBV5-1, the J gene TRBJ2-7, with a tentative D call TRBD2 (6 bases). Trimming stripped 4 bases from V and 3 bases from J, with 14 bases between. The germline gives CDR1 SGHRS, CDR2 YFSETQ. The CDR3 covers 14 residues. The CDR3 region is CASSGKGEVYEQYF. In DNA, the CDR3 is TGCGCCAGCAGCGGAAAAGGGGAGGTCTACGAGCAGTACTTC.

The chain links TRBV27 to TRBJ2-5, with 8 positions matching TRBD2. Germline CDR1 MNHEY, CDR2 SMNVEV (reference sequence). The CDR3 has 15 residues. Trimming at V came to 3 bases and at J to 5 bases, leaving 8 bases not matched to a gene. The CDR3 is CASSFSLAVEETQYF. The CDR3 DNA reads as TGTGCCAGCAGTTTTTCACTAGCGGTGGAGGAGACCCAGTACTTC.

This chain uses TRBV11-2 with TRBJ2-1, with TRBD2 matching over 10 bases. The CDR3 runs to 16 residues. With 5 bases clipped from V and 4 bases from J, the junction kept 8 bases outside the gene matches. Germline lookup yields CDR1 SGHAT and CDR2 FQNNGV. Written as DNA, the CDR3 is TGTGCCAGCAGCCGAAAGACTAGCGGGCCTTACAATGAGCAGTTCTTC. Translating gives CASSRKTSGPYNEQFF.

Regarding this clonotype: Germline and junction disagree at one end, which may indicate a read error. This sequence joins TRBV7-6 and TRBJ2-4, with D perhaps being TRBD1 or TRBD2 (5 bases each). The CDR3 consists of 15 residues. CDR1 is SGHVS and CDR2 is FNYEAQ in the germline V gene. CDR3 coding DNA: TGTCCCAGCAGCTCCGAATGGGGGTGGCAAAATATTCAGTACTTC. Protein product: CPSSSEWGWQNIQYF.

This CDR3 reads CASSFGGTQYF. In DNA, the CDR3 is TGTGCCAGCAGTTTTGGAGGGACCCAGTACTTC. The chain has TRBV27 and TRBJ2-5; tentatively, D is TRBD2 (5 bases). Trimming left V 3 bases short and J 7 bases short, with 6 bases between. The CDR3 runs 11 residues. The germline V gene encodes CDR1 MNHEY and CDR2 SMNVEV (reference sequence).